This TCR beta chain was recovered during a study of T cell repertoires in cytomegalovirus infection. Whole-study context: Indicated by public TCR beta signatures were CMV infection and matching HLA type. Study-level findings and limits: HLA-C-restricted CMV clonotypes gave the most frequent clonotype in two of eight donors. Of the TCR beta families, the public ones yielded a cumulative frequency that identified carriers of CMV plus the relevant HLA.

As for this clonotype: What it binds is unknown.

TCRdb re-called the reads through MiXCR, storing one row per CDR3 protein. Of hundreds of thousands of distinct CDR3 sequences in the sample, around 10% were seen once. The CDR3 is 17 amino acids. Germline-derived CDR1 and CDR2 are LGHDT and YNNKEL (reference sequence). Deletions cut 0 bases from V and 6 bases from J, with 18 bases between. The receptor's source is a human donor in good health (CMV status not recorded). Some clones in this sample may be carry-over from other donors' samples. Sequenced input: PBMCs. The V call is TRBV3-1, the J call TRBJ2-1; a possible D gene is TRBD1 (6 bases). CDR3 residues: CASSQDQVKGVFNEQFF. The CDR3, as DNA: TGTGCCAGCAGCCAAGATCAGGTTAAGGGGGTCTTCAATGAGCAGTTCTTC.